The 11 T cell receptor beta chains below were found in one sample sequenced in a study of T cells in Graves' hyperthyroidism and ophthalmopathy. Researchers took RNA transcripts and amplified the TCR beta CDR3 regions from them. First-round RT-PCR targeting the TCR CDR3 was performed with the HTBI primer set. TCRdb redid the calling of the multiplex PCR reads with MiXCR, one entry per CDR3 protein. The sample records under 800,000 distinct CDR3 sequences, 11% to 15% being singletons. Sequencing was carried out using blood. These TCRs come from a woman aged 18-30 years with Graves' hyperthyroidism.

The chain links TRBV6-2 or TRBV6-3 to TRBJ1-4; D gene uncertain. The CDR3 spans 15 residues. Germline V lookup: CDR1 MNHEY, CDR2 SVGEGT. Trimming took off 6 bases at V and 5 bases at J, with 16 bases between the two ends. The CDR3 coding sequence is TGTGCCAGCAGGCCCGTACTATCCCAGAATGAAAAACTGTTTTTT. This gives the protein CASRPVLSQNEKLFF.

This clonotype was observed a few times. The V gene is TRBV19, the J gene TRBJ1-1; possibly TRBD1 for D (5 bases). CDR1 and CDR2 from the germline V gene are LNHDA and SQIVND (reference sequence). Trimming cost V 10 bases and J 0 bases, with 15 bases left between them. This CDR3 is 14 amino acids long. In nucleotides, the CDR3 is TGTGCCACTAAGCGACAGTCGATGAACACTGAAGCTTTCTTT. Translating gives CATKRQSMNTEAFF.

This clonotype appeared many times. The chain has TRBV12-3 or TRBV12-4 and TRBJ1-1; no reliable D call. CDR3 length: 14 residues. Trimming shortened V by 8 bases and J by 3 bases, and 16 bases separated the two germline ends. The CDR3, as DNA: TGTGCCAGCGGAGGTTGGGTCGGGGACACTGAAGCTTTCTTT. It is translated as CASGGWVGDTEAFF.

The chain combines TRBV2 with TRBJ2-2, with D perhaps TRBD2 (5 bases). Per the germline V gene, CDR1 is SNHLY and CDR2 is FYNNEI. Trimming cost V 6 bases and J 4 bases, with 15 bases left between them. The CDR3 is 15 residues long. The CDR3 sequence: CASRGSQTVTGELFF. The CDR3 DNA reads TGTGCCAGCAGAGGGAGCCAAACGGTCACCGGGGAGCTGTTTTTT.

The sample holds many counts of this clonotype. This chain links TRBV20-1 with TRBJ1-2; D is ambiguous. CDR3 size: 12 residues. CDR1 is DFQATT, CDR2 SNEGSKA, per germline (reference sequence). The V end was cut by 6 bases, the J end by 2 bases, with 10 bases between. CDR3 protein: CSALVANYGYTF. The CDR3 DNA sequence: TGCAGTGCCCTCGTAGCGAACTATGGCTACACCTTC.

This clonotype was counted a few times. Here the CDR3 reads CASSLALGQPQHF. CDR3 nucleotide sequence: TGTGCCAGCAGTTTAGCGCTCGGCCAGCCCCAGCATTTT. V usage is TRBV12-3 or TRBV12-4 and J usage is TRBJ1-5; D gene uncertain. The CDR3 length is 13 residues. The ends were cut back, 0 bases at V and 7 bases at J, with 7 bases in the middle.

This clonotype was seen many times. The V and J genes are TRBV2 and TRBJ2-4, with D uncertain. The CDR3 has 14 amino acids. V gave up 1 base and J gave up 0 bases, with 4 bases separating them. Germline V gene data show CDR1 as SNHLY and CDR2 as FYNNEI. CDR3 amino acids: CASSEGTAKNIQYF. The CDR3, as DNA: TGTGCCAGCAGTGAAGGGACAGCCAAAAACATTCAGTACTTC.

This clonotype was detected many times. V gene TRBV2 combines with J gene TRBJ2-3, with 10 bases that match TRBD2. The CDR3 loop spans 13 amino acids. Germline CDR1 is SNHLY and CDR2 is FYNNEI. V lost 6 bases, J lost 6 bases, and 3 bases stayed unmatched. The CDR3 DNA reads TGTGCCAGCAGAACTAGCGGGAAGGATACGCAGTATTTT. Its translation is CASRTSGKDTQYF.

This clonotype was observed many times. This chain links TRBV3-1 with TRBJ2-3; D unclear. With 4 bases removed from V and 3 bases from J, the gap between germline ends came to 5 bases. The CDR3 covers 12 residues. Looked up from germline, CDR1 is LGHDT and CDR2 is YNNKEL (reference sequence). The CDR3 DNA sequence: TGTGCCAGCAGCCGATCAACAGATACGCAGTATTTT. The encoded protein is CASSRSTDTQYF.

The CDR3 sequence is CASSQIVRGIHEQYF. The DNA for the CDR3 is TGTGCCAGCAGCCAAATCGTCAGGGGAATCCACGAGCAGTACTTC. V is TRBV6-1 and J is TRBJ2-7; TRBD1 might be the D (6 bases). The CDR3 runs to 15 residues. From germline, CDR1 is MNHNS and CDR2 SASEGT. Deletions cut 6 bases from V and 5 bases from J, with 20 bases between.

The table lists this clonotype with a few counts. The CDR3 sequence is CSVGGLQGGRGGPSTDTQYF. DNA for the CDR3: TGCAGCGTCGGGGGCCTACAGGGCGGGCGGGGAGGCCCTAGCACAGATACGCAGTATTTT. The J gene is TRBJ2-3, the V gene TRBV29-1; D may correspond to TRBD1 or TRBD2 (6 bases each). The CDR3 sequence is 20 residues long. V gave up 6 bases and J gave up 0 bases, with 31 bases separating them. CDR1 SQVTM and CDR2 ANQGSEA come from the germline V gene.